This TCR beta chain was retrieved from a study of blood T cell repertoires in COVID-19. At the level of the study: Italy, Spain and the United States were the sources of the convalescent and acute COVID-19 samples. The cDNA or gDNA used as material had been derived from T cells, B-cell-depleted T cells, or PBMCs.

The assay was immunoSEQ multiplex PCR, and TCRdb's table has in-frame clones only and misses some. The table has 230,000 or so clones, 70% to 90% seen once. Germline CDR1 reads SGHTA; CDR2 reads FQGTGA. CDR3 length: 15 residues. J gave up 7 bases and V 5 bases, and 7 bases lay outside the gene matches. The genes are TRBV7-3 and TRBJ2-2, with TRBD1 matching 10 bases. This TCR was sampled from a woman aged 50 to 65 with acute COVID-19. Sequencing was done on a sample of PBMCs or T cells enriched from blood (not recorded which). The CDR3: CASSPGQGEVGELFF. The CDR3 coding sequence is TGTGCCAGCAGCCCAGGACAGGGGGAGGTCGGGGAGCTGTTTTTT.